A selection of T cell receptor beta chains follows, all from one sample in a study of response to subunit inactivated influenza vaccine. TCRdb re-called the RT-PCR reads through MiXCR, storing one row per CDR3 protein. The sample holds 500,000 to 600,000 distinct CDR3 sequences, approximately 14% seen once. This specimen was PBMCs from blood, taken 11 to 12 days after vaccination. The receptors were sampled from a man aged 45-60 years who received an inactivated influenza vaccine. The CDR3 runs from the conserved cysteine through the conserved F or W. A D gene is named only where the DNA matches it firmly. Clone sizes are given selectively: once, few, many, or a class where the clone is expanded.

few	TRBV6-2/TRBV6-3	TRBJ2-3	-	CASSYSGSSSTDTQYF	TGTGCCAGCAGTTACTCCGGGAGTTCTAGCACAGATACGCAGTATTTT
few	TRBV6-1	TRBJ1-5	-	CASSEFAVTGQPQHF	TGTGCCAGCAGTGAATTTGCCGTGACAGGACAGCCCCAGCATTTT
-	TRBV12-3/TRBV12-4	TRBJ2-4	TRBD1	CASSLGTGGQNIQYF	TGTGCCAGCAGTTTGGGGACAGGGGGCCAAAACATTCAGTACTTC
few	TRBV7-9	TRBJ2-7	TRBD1	CASSPPGQGKQYF	TGTGCCAGCAGCCCACCGGGACAGGGGAAGCAGTACTTC
-	TRBV7-2	TRBJ1-2	-	CASSYMSLVPSIYGYTF	TGTGCCAGCAGCTATATGTCTTTAGTTCCTTCAATCTATGGCTACACCTTC
-	TRBV28	TRBJ2-7	-	CASSLVGLVNEQYF	TGTGCCAGCAGTTTAGTTGGACTTGTTAACGAGCAGTACTTC
-	TRBV2	TRBJ2-2	-	CASNGQHTGELFF	TGTGCCAGCAACGGACAGCACACCGGGGAGCTGTTTTTT
-	TRBV3-1	TRBJ1-3	-	CASSQDGSSGNTIYF	TGTGCCAGCAGCCAAGATGGGAGCTCTGGAAACACCATATATTTT
few	TRBV20-1	TRBJ1-2	TRBD1	CSARDRASLNYGYTF	TGCAGTGCTAGGGACAGGGCTTCTCTTAACTATGGCTACACCTTC
-	TRBV7-9	TRBJ1-1	-	CASSPPGGRLEAFF	TGTGCCAGCAGCCCGCCGGGGGGACGACTTGAAGCTTTCTTT
-	TRBV5-4	TRBJ2-5	TRBD1	CASSTTRGPETQYF	TGTGCCAGCAGCACAACCAGGGGGCCAGAGACCCAGTACTTC
-	TRBV4-2	TRBJ2-5	-	CASSPIGPWGQETQYF	TGTGCCAGCAGCCCTATAGGGCCCTGGGGGCAAGAGACCCAGTACTTC
few	TRBV6-5	TRBJ1-1	TRBD1	CASSYSYRGVLDTEAFF	TGTGCCAGCAGTTACTCGTACAGGGGGGTCCTCGACACTGAAGCTTTCTTT
-	TRBV20-1	TRBJ1-1	-	CSARTRMRTEAFF	TGCAGTGCTAGAACAAGAATGAGGACTGAAGCTTTCTTT
-	TRBV12-3/TRBV12-4	TRBJ1-5	-	CASSLAEGRQPQHF	TGTGCCAGCAGTTTAGCTGAAGGTCGTCAGCCCCAGCATTTT
few	TRBV5-5	TRBJ2-1	-	CASSPDEPYNEQFF	TGTGCCAGCAGCCCGGACGAGCCTTACAATGAGCAGTTCTTC
few	TRBV20-1	TRBJ2-7	-	CSARKGGVYEQYF	TGCAGTGCTAGAAAGGGGGGCGTCTACGAGCAGTACTTC
-	TRBV18	TRBJ2-2	-	CASSPFPANTGELFF	TGTGCCAGCTCACCATTCCCAGCAAACACCGGGGAGCTGTTTTTT
-	TRBV6-1	TRBJ2-7	TRBD2	CASRQEKRGGFSYEQYF	TGTGCCAGCAGACAAGAGAAGCGGGGGGGCTTCTCCTACGAGCAGTACTTC
-	TRBV5-4	TRBJ2-1	-	CASSFAQQGNEQFF	TGTGCCAGCAGCTTTGCGCAACAGGGCAATGAGCAGTTCTTC
-	TRBV5-1	TRBJ2-1	TRBD1	CASSIGQGYNEQFF	TGCGCCAGCAGCATAGGACAGGGGTACAATGAGCAGTTCTTC
-	TRBV6-1	TRBJ2-4	TRBD2	CASNIAGGPRNVKNIQYF	TGTGCCAGCAACATAGCGGGAGGGCCCCGAAACGTCAAAAACATTCAGTACTTC
many	TRBV21-1	TRBJ2-5	-	CASSKKKTPWYF	TGTGCCAGCAGCAAGAAGAAGACACCCTGGTACTTC
-	TRBV6-5	TRBJ2-1	TRBD2	CASSYTTGTSGYNEQFF	TGTGCCAGCAGTTACACAACCGGGACTAGCGGGTACAATGAGCAGTTCTTC
-	TRBV9	TRBJ2-3	-	CASSVVTTDTQYF	TGTGCCAGCAGCGTAGTAACCACAGATACGCAGTATTTT
-	TRBV18	TRBJ2-7	-	CASSLNRDTEQYF	TGTGCCAGCTCACTGAACCGGGACACCGAGCAGTACTTC
-	TRBV3-1	TRBJ2-7	-	CVSSQTGGRAYEQYF	TGTGTCAGCAGCCAAACCGGAGGGCGGGCTTACGAGCAGTACTTC
few	TRBV6-2/TRBV6-3	TRBJ2-1	-	CASTQGGSNNEQFF	TGTGCCAGCACCCAGGGGGGGTCTAACAATGAGCAGTTCTTC
-	TRBV12-3/TRBV12-4	TRBJ1-5	TRBD1	CASSPSGTGGNQPQHF	TGTGCCAGCAGTCCATCCGGGACAGGGGGCAATCAGCCCCAGCATTTT
-	TRBV18	TRBJ1-5	-	CASSPKTGNQPQHF	TGTGCCAGCTCACCTAAGACAGGCAATCAGCCCCAGCATTTT
few	TRBV5-5	TRBJ1-1	-	CASSLFDGGTEAFF	TGTGCCAGCAGCTTGTTTGATGGAGGCACTGAAGCTTTCTTT
-	TRBV27	TRBJ2-7	TRBD1	CASSSTGPAYEQYF	TGTGCCAGCAGTTCGACAGGGCCAGCCTACGAGCAGTACTTC
many	TRBV19	TRBJ2-1	-	CASSPGPRNYNEQFF	TGTGCCAGTAGTCCGGGACCCAGAAATTACAATGAGCAGTTCTTC